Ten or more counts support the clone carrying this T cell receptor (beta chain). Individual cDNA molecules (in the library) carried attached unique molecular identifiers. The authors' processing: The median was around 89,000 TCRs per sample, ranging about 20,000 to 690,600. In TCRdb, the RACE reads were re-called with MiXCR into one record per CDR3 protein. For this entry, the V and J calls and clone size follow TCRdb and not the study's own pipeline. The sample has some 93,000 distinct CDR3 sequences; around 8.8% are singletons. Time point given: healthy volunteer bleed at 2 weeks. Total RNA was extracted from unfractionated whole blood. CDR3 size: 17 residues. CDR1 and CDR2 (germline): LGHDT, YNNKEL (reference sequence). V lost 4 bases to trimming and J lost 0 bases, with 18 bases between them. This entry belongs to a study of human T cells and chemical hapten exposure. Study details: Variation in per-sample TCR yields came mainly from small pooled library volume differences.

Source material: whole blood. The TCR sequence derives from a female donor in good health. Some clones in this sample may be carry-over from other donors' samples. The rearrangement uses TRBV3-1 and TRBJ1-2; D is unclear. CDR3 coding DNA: TGTGCCAGCAGCCCTTGGATAGGGCCGTTAGCTAACTATGGCTACACCTTC. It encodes CASSPWIGPLANYGYTF.